This T cell receptor beta chain was sequenced in a study of blood T cell repertoires in COVID-19. Study at large: In each case, the material was cDNA or gDNA derived from T cells, B-cell-depleted T cells, or PBMCs.

Measured with immunoSEQ multiplex PCR; TCRdb has only the in-frame clones, and not every one. There are about 180,000 clones in the sample; about 91% occur only once, and 3.5% to 5% lies in the top ten. Between the trimmed V and J ends, which lost 7 bases and 0 bases, there was a span of 7 bases. Germline V gives CDR1 MNHEY, CDR2 SVGAGI. This CDR3 is 13 amino acids long. Input material: peripheral blood. The TCR sequence derives from a woman in her 30s with acute or convalescent COVID-19. The chain recombines TRBV6-5 with TRBJ1-3; D call uncertain. The CDR3: CASTPLSGNTIYF. The CDR3 DNA reads TGTGCCAGCACCCCCCTCTCTGGAAACACCATATATTTT.